Presented here are 18 T cell receptor beta chains from one specimen sequenced in a study of T cell responses to AZD1222 COVID-19 vaccine. Using immunoSEQ multiplex PCR, the repertoire was profiled, and TCRdb retains in-frame clones only, with some absent. The sample records 130,000 or so clones, 90% being singletons. This sample comprised peripheral blood, obtained on day 0 of AZD1222 vaccination. The receptors originated from an adult in good health.

The rearrangement joins TRBV6-5 to TRBJ1-6; tentative D call: TRBD1 (6 bases). CDR1 and CDR2 from the germline V gene are MNHEY and SVGAGI. This CDR3 has 15 amino acids. Trimming left V 0 bases short and J 9 bases short, with 12 bases between. The CDR3 region is CASSYSAGGGSPLHF. In DNA, the CDR3 is TGTGCCAGCAGTTACTCGGCCGGGGGCGGTTCACCCCTCCACTTT.

The rearrangement uses TRBV20-1 and TRBJ1-2; weak D call: TRBD1 (6 bases). The ends were cut back, 5 bases at V and 10 bases at J, with 11 bases in the middle. This CDR3 has 10 residues. Per germline, CDR1 DFQATT and CDR2 SNEGSKA (reference sequence). CDR3 residues: CSAGGRSYTF. The CDR3 nucleotides are TGCAGTGCTGGGGGCAGATCCTACACCTTC.

The chain employs TRBV28 and TRBJ1-2, with a weak D call TRBD1 (6 bases). Germline assignment: CDR1 MDHEN and CDR2 SYDVKM. Trimming took 5 bases from V and 5 from J, leaving 12 bases between them. CDR3 length: 13 residues. CDR3 in amino acids: CASSLVGAYGYTF. DNA for the CDR3: TGTGCCAGCAGTCTAGTGGGGGCGTATGGCTACACCTTC.

V and J are TRBV4-2 and TRBJ2-7; no clear D. Trimming left V 0 bases short and J 0 bases short, with 3 bases between. CDR3 length equals 13 residues. Germline V gene lookup returns CDR1 LGHNA and CDR2 YNFKEQ. The CDR3 protein is CASSQENSYEQYF. The CDR3 DNA sequence: TGTGCCAGCAGCCAAGAGAACTCCTACGAGCAGTACTTC.

The chain combines TRBV5-5 with TRBJ1-1; D possibly corresponds to TRBD1 (5 bases). V was shortened by 1 base and J by 5 bases, with 6 bases between the two germline ends. Germline V lookup: CDR1 SGHKS, CDR2 YYEKEE (reference sequence). This CDR3 has 12 amino acids. CDR3 nucleotides: TGTGCCAGCAGCTTGCGACAGACTGAAGCTTTCTTT. It translates to CASSLRQTEAFF.

The J gene is TRBJ1-4, the V gene TRBV5-1; 7 nucleotides line up with TRBD1. Germline-derived CDR1 and CDR2 are SGHRS and YFSETQ. CDR3 length: 13 amino acids. With V trimmed by 4 bases and J by 7 bases, 4 bases remained unmatched. The CDR3 sequence: CASSRQGSEKLFF. The CDR3, as DNA: TGCGCCAGCAGCCGACAGGGTTCTGAAAAACTGTTTTTT.

The chain recombines TRBV29-1 with TRBJ1-1; the D is unclear. Looked up from germline, CDR1 is SQVTM and CDR2 is ANQGSEA. This CDR3 comprises 13 residues. The V end was cut by 3 bases, the J end by 0 bases, with 8 bases between. The DNA for the CDR3 is TGCAGCGTTGAGGTTCTTATGAACACTGAAGCTTTCTTT. The encoded protein is CSVEVLMNTEAFF.

The chain is built from TRBV4-3 and TRBJ1-2; perhaps TRBD1 as D (6 bases). The germline gives CDR1 LGHNA, CDR2 YSLEER. V was shortened by 0 bases and J by 0 bases, with 17 bases between the two germline ends. The CDR3 sequence is 18 residues long. The CDR3 DNA is TGCGCCAGCAGCCAAGATCTTGTCAGGGGTCTGACTAACTATGGCTACACCTTC. It codes for CASSQDLVRGLTNYGYTF.

The chain recombines TRBV9 with TRBJ1-2; D is unresolved. This CDR3 spans 17 amino acids. Trimming cost V 0 bases and J 7 bases, with 22 bases left between them. Germline CDR1 and CDR2: SGDLS and YYNGEE. The CDR3 region is CASSVVGPIVGSSGYTF. CDR3 sequence (DNA): TGTGCCAGCAGCGTAGTCGGTCCAATCGTAGGATCATCTGGCTACACCTTC.

V gene TRBV5-1 combines with J gene TRBJ2-1, with 9 bases that match TRBD1. Losses at the gene ends were 4 bases for V and 10 bases for J; bases not matched to a gene: 12. Germline CDR1 SGHRS, CDR2 YFSETQ. CDR3 size: 15 residues. The chain's CDR3 is CASSPGTGTFGEQFF. The CDR3 DNA is TGCGCCAGCAGCCCGGGGACAGGGACCTTTGGGGAGCAGTTCTTC.

The gene calls are TRBV7-2 and TRBJ2-7; D is ambiguous. Between the trimmed V and J ends, which lost 2 bases and 0 bases, there was a span of 5 bases. Germline V lookup: CDR1 SGHTA, CDR2 FQGNSA. The CDR3 sequence is 13 residues long. The CDR3 coding sequence is TGTGCCAGCAGCTTACAGGACTCCTACGAGCAGTACTTC. Translation gives CASSLQDSYEQYF. The whole variable domain, remainder taken from reference TRBV7-2 and TRBJ2-7, is GAGVSQSPSNKVTEKGKDVELRCDPISGHTALYWYRQSLGQGLEFLIYFQGNSAPDKSGLPSDRFSAERTGGSVSTLTIQRTQQEDSAVYLCASSLQDSYEQYFGPGTRLTVT.

The chain recombines TRBV27 with TRBJ2-7, with 7 bases aligning to TRBD1. This CDR3 region has 14 residues. Per the germline V gene, CDR1 is MNHEY and CDR2 is SMNVEV (reference sequence). Trimming cost V 5 bases and J 0 bases; bases outside gene matches: 4. CDR3 sequence (DNA): TGTGCCAGCAGTAAATGGGACAGCTCCTACGAGCAGTACTTC. This translates into CASSKWDSSYEQYF.

The chain carries TRBV6-5 and TRBJ2-7; no clear D. Trimming took off 7 bases at V and 5 bases at J, with 18 bases between the two ends. CDR1 is MNHEY, CDR2 SVGAGI, per germline. The CDR3 contains 14 residues. The CDR3 loop reads CASTNPLVWNEQYF. In DNA form, the CDR3 reads TGTGCCAGCACCAACCCCCTGGTATGGAACGAGCAGTACTTC.

The chain recombines TRBV6-6 with TRBJ1-5; no clear D gene. The CDR3 sequence is 16 residues long. V was pared by 4 bases and J by 3 bases, with 16 bases between. Per the germline V gene, CDR1 is MNHNY and CDR2 is SVGAGI (reference sequence). CDR3 sequence (DNA): TGTGCCAGCAGTTCCCGGACCAAATCCCCCAATCAGCCCCAGCATTTT. Protein sequence: CASSSRTKSPNQPQHF.

DNA for the CDR3: TGTGCCAGCAGGGCAGGTGCAACGAACACCGGGGAGCTGTTTTTT. Translated, it gives CASRAGATNTGELFF. The genes are TRBV27 and TRBJ2-2; D is unresolved. The germline V and J ends were trimmed by 6 bases and 0 bases, with 11 bases remaining between them. The CDR3 is 15 residues long. Germline lookup yields CDR1 MNHEY and CDR2 SMNVEV (reference sequence).

The chain recombines TRBV6-6 with TRBJ1-1; TRBD1 might be the D (5 bases). Germline V gene sequence: CDR1 MNHNY, CDR2 SVGAGI (reference sequence). Trimming left V 7 bases short and J 5 bases short, with 23 bases between. This CDR3 is built from 16 residues. The CDR3 loop reads CASKGLPAGFVTEAFF. The CDR3 coding sequence is TGTGCCAGCAAAGGGTTACCCGCAGGGTTCGTAACTGAAGCTTTCTTT.

The genes are TRBV3-1 (or the pseudogene TRBV3-2) and TRBJ1-1; D possibly corresponds to TRBD1 (6 bases). In germline, CDR1 is LGHDT, CDR2 YNNKEL (reference sequence). CDR3 length: 13 amino acids. V lost 3 bases to trimming and J lost 1 base, with 6 bases between them. The CDR3: CASSQTGNTEAFF. The CDR3 DNA reads TGTGCCAGCAGCCAGACAGGGAACACTGAAGCTTTCTTT.

In nucleotides, the CDR3 is TGTGCCAGCAGCGATCCGGACAGGGGAGGTGAAAAACTGTTTTTT. Translating it yields CASSDPDRGGEKLFF. The V call is TRBV9, the J call TRBJ1-4, with 9 bases identical to TRBD1. With 3 bases clipped from V and 7 bases from J, the junction kept 7 bases outside the gene matches. Per the germline V gene, CDR1 is SGDLS and CDR2 is YYNGEE. The CDR3 consists of 15 residues.